A selection of T cell receptor beta chains follows, all from one sample in a study of cytomegalovirus exposure and HLA in healthy donors. TCRdb keeps only in-frame clones here, not all; method: immunoSEQ multiplex PCR. Here the sample spans under 130,000 clones, about 77% being singletons. What was sequenced was PBMCs. Receptors were obtained from a young woman in good health and CMV-seropositive. CDR3s include the opening cysteine and the closing phenylalanine or tryptophan. D genes are given only for firm matches. Size is stated for part of the rows, as once, few or many counts, or as a class when the clone is expanded.

cdr3_aa cdr3_nt clone_size d_call j_call v_call
CASVPGQGTTEAFF TGTGCCAGCGTACCGGGACAGGGAACCACTGAAGCTTTCTTT . TRBD1 TRBJ1-1 TRBV6-5
CASSSRTVQETQYF TGTGCCAGCAGTTCGAGGACAGTACAAGAGACCCAGTACTTC . . TRBJ2-5 TRBV6-6
CASSFGWTSVEQFF TGTGCCAGCAGCTTCGGCTGGACATCCGTTGAGCAGTTCTTC . . TRBJ2-1 TRBV7-2
CASSKQGLVDDEQYF TGTGCCAGCTCCAAACAGGGGTTGGTGGACGACGAGCAGTACTTC . TRBD1 TRBJ2-7 TRBV2
CASSPQPTDQPQHF TGTGCCAGCTCACCACAGCCAACTGATCAGCCCCAGCATTTT . . TRBJ1-5 TRBV18
CASSLDREQETQYF TGTGCCAGCAGCTTGGACAGGGAACAAGAGACCCAGTACTTC . . TRBJ2-5 TRBV5-6
CASSSDLDPYEQYF TGTGCCAGCAGTTCAGACCTAGATCCCTACGAGCAGTACTTC . . TRBJ2-7 TRBV27
CASPPQGAYHDEQFF TGTGCCAGCCCCCCCCAGGGGGCCTACCATGATGAGCAGTTCTTC . TRBD1 TRBJ2-1 TRBV28
CASSEIKTGEAFF TGTGCCAGCAGTGAGATTAAGACAGGGGAAGCTTTCTTT . TRBD1 TRBJ1-1 TRBV6-1
CASSLVGQGEENEQYF TGTGCCAGCAGCTTAGTGGGACAGGGGGAAGAGAACGAGCAGTACTTC . TRBD1 TRBJ2-7 TRBV7-6
CASSYSGGPLTDTQYF TGTGCCAGCAGTTACTCGGGAGGCCCCCTCACAGATACGCAGTATTTT once . TRBJ2-3 TRBV6-5
CASSLFGVYNEQFF TGTGCCAGCAGTTTATTCGGAGTATACAATGAGCAGTTCTTC . . TRBJ2-1 TRBV27
CASSESRKTRGRGEAFF TGCGCCAGCAGTGAGTCACGGAAAACCAGGGGGCGAGGTGAAGCTTTCTTT . TRBD1 TRBJ1-1 TRBV10-1
CASRLTGFNNEKLFF TGTGCCAGCAGACTCACAGGGTTTAATAATGAAAAACTGTTTTTT . . TRBJ1-4 TRBV6-5
CASSAVAGGNYNEQFF TGTGCCAGCAGCGCAGTAGCGGGAGGGAACTACAATGAGCAGTTCTTC . TRBD2 TRBJ2-1 TRBV9
CASRLAGAKETQYF TGTGCCAGCCGTCTAGCGGGGGCGAAAGAGACCCAGTACTTC . TRBD2 TRBJ2-5 TRBV27
CASSEVGRLEKLFF TGTGCCAGCAGTGAAGTGGGCAGGCTTGAAAAACTGTTTTTT few . TRBJ1-4 TRBV6-1
CASSSPGQEFTDTQYF TGTGCCAGCAGTTCTCCGGGACAGGAGTTCACAGATACGCAGTATTTT . TRBD1 TRBJ2-3 TRBV27
CASSVLTGDSYNEQFF TGTGCCAGCAGCGTATTAACAGGGGACTCCTACAATGAGCAGTTCTTC . TRBD1 TRBJ2-1 TRBV9
CASSPRGRLYEQYF TGTGCCAGCAGCCCCCGAGGCAGACTTTACGAGCAGTACTTC . . TRBJ2-7 TRBV14
CASSQIQTMGGYTF TGTGCCAGCTCACAGATACAGACAATGGGTGGCTACACCTTC . . TRBJ1-2 TRBV18
CASSLGQGAFNEQFF TGTGCCAGCAGCTTAGGACAGGGGGCATTCAATGAGCAGTTCTTC . TRBD1 TRBJ2-1 TRBV7-2
CAITGTSGGEQYF TGTGCCATCACCGGGACTAGCGGGGGTGAGCAGTACTTC . TRBD2 TRBJ2-7 TRBV10-3
CASSAAGGSYEQYF TGTGCCAGCAGCGCCGCAGGGGGCTCCTACGAGCAGTACTTC . TRBD1 TRBJ2-7 TRBV11-2
CASTTDRGRYTEAFF TGTGCCAGTACCACAGACAGGGGAAGGTACACTGAAGCTTTCTTT . TRBD1 TRBJ1-1 TRBV19
CASSQDPLRGLAGELFF TGTGCCAGCAGCCAAGACCCACTAAGGGGGTTGGCCGGGGAGCTGTTTTTT . . TRBJ2-2 TRBV4-2
CASSYSRAAELFF TGTGCCAGCAGTTACAGCAGGGCCGCTGAACTGTTTTTT . . TRBJ1-4 TRBV6-5
CASGKGLLGMEQYF TGTGCCAGCGGCAAGGGGTTATTGGGGATGGAGCAGTACTTC . . TRBJ2-7 TRBV11-2
CASSWRRLDTQYF TGCGCCAGCAGCTGGAGAAGGCTAGATACGCAGTATTTT once . TRBJ2-3 TRBV5-1
CAINLKDRGISREGYGYTF TGTGCCATCAACCTAAAGGACAGGGGCATTTCCCGGGAAGGGTATGGCTACACCTTC . TRBD1 TRBJ1-2 TRBV10-3
CASSLGLEQYF TGTGCCAGCAGCTTAGGACTCGAGCAGTACTTC medium-sized . TRBJ2-7 TRBV7-2
CASSEGTSVSETQYF TGTGCCAGCAGTGAAGGGACTAGTGTAAGCGAGACCCAGTACTTC medium-sized TRBD2 TRBJ2-5 TRBV6-1
CAYLAGETQYF TGTGCTTACCTAGCTGGAGAGACCCAGTACTTC few . TRBJ2-5 TRBV7-7
CASSWFWDSTNQPQHF TGTGCCAGCAGCTGGTTCTGGGACAGTACCAATCAGCCCCAGCATTTT . TRBD1 TRBJ1-5 TRBV5-6
CSVDGPRGYGYTF TGCAGCGTTGACGGCCCCAGGGGCTATGGCTACACCTTC few . TRBJ1-2 TRBV29-1
CASSKTGRSEQYF TGTGCCAGCAGCAAAACTGGGCGTAGCGAGCAGTACTTC few . TRBJ2-7 TRBV7-3
CASSILGDQPQHF TGTGCCAGTAGTATATTAGGGGATCAGCCCCAGCATTTT once . TRBJ1-5 TRBV19
CASSLSGNSGNTIYF TGTGCCAGCAGCTTATCAGGGAACTCTGGAAACACCATATATTTT . . TRBJ1-3 TRBV7-8
CASSKGLAGFSYEQYF TGTGCCAGCAGCAAAGGACTAGCGGGGTTTTCCTACGAGCAGTACTTC few TRBD2 TRBJ2-7 TRBV5-4
CASSSGTGSSYEQYF TGTGCTAGCAGCTCGGGGACAGGGAGCTCCTACGAGCAGTACTTC . TRBD1 TRBJ2-7 TRBV7-7
CASSPGTASYYEQYF TGTGCCAGCAGCCCCGGGACAGCCTCCTACTACGAGCAGTACTTC . TRBD1 TRBJ2-7 TRBV11-2
CASREGETQYF TGTGCCAGCAGGGAGGGAGAGACCCAGTACTTC . . TRBJ2-5 TRBV2
CASSRGSNTEVEQFF TGCGCCAGCAGCCGGGGTAGTAACACGGAAGTTGAGCAGTTCTTC . . TRBJ2-1 TRBV5-1
CASSLSGRGYEQFF TGTGCCAGCAGCCTTAGCGGGAGAGGGTATGAGCAGTTCTTC . TRBD2 TRBJ2-1 TRBV11-2
CATSSPGRETQYF TGTGCCACCTCCTCCCCCGGTCGGGAGACCCAGTACTTC . . TRBJ2-5 TRBV28
CASSVMRQGDEQYF TGTGCCAGCAGCGTAATGAGACAGGGAGACGAGCAGTACTTC . TRBD1 TRBJ2-7 TRBV9
CAVCPGTGINEQYF TGTGCCGTCTGTCCCGGGACAGGGATCAACGAGCAGTACTTC . TRBD1 TRBJ2-7 TRBV10-3
CASKATGGPTDTQYF TGTGCCAGCAAGGCGACGGGGGGGCCCACAGATACGCAGTATTTT . TRBD2 TRBJ2-3 TRBV6-6
CASSIVRPDYGYTF TGTGCCAGTAGTATAGTCAGGCCGGACTATGGCTACACCTTC . . TRBJ1-2 TRBV19
CASSYQASGLYEQYF TGTGCCAGCAGTTACCAGGCTAGCGGGCTGTACGAGCAGTACTTC . TRBD2 TRBJ2-7 TRBV6-5
CASSQNAGETEAFF TGTGCCAGCTCTCAGAACGCGGGGGAAACTGAAGCTTTCTTT few . TRBJ1-1 TRBV18
CASSDPAAGGRFF TGTGCCAGCAGTGATCCCGCGGCGGGGGGGCGGTTCTTC . TRBD2 TRBJ2-1 TRBV2
CASSPTSGGSNEQFF TGTGCCAGCAGTCCGACTAGCGGGGGGTCGAATGAGCAGTTCTTC . TRBD2 TRBJ2-1 TRBV28
CASSPVTPTNEKLFF TGTGCCAGCTCACCAGTGACACCAACTAATGAAAAACTGTTTTTT . . TRBJ1-4 TRBV18
CASSLNRGYNSPLHF TGTGCCAGCAGCCTCAACAGGGGTTATAATTCACCCCTCCACTTT . TRBD1 TRBJ1-6 TRBV11-1